The sequence of this TCR beta chain was determined in a study of blood T cell repertoires in COVID-19. For the study at large: Acute and convalescent COVID-19 specimens originated in the United States, Italy and Spain. T cells, B-cell-depleted T cells, or PBMCs supplied cDNA or gDNA.

CDR1 MDHEN and CDR2 SYDVKM come from the germline V gene. This CDR3 contains 13 residues. Trimming pared 6 bases from V and 4 bases from J, leaving 12 bases between. Authors' processing steps: Amplification of reference gene primers provided the estimated nucleated cell counts. Assay used: immunoSEQ multiplex PCR; TCRdb lists only in-frame clones, some missing. V and J calls and clone size are those listed in that table; D and trimming were worked out from the DNA. The sample records some 320,000 clones, around 88% being singletons. This sequence joins TRBV28 and TRBJ1-2; D is perhaps TRBD1 (6 bases). This clonotype was sampled from a woman in her 30s who had recovered from COVID-19. The sequencing sample was made of peripheral blood. In DNA, the CDR3 is TGTGCCAGCAGCATGCGGACAGTCTATGGCTACACCTTC. Residues: CASSMRTVYGYTF.